A selection of T cell receptor beta chains follows, all from one sample in a study of response to subunit inactivated influenza vaccine. MiXCR was run by TCRdb on the RT-PCR reads, yielding one entry per CDR3 protein. The sample carries more than 550,000 distinct CDR3 sequences, roughly 12% recorded once. The input for sequencing was PBMCs from blood, taken on the day of vaccination. The receptors come from a man between 50 and 59 years old who received an inactivated influenza vaccine. Each CDR3 is given with its conserved first and last residue. D genes are given only for firm matches. Part of the rows lack a size; the others show once, few, many or a class for expanded clones.

V gene: TRBV15; D gene: -; clone size: few; J gene: TRBJ2-1; CDR3 protein: CATSSYTHLLGGSYNEQFF; CDR3 DNA: TGTGCCACCAGCAGCTACACCCACCTCCTGGGGGGATCCTACAATGAGCAGTTCTTC
V gene: TRBV12-3/TRBV12-4; D gene: -; clone size: -; J gene: TRBJ1-5; CDR3 protein: CASKLSGPQHF; CDR3 DNA: TGTGCCAGCAAACTATCGGGGCCCCAGCATTTT
V gene: TRBV18; D gene: -; clone size: few; J gene: TRBJ2-3; CDR3 protein: CASSPQGPTTDTQYF; CDR3 DNA: TGTGCCAGCTCACCCCAGGGGCCTACCACAGATACGCAGTATTTT
V gene: TRBV7-2; D gene: -; clone size: once; J gene: TRBJ1-1; CDR3 protein: CASSLAGQGWNTEAFF; CDR3 DNA: TGTGCCAGCAGCTTAGCGGGGCAGGGGTGGAACACTGAAGCTTTCTTT
V gene: TRBV12-5; D gene: -; clone size: -; J gene: TRBJ2-3; CDR3 protein: CASALSTDTQYF; CDR3 DNA: TGTGCTAGTGCCCTAAGCACAGATACGCAGTATTTT
V gene: TRBV20-1; D gene: TRBD2; clone size: -; J gene: TRBJ2-7; CDR3 protein: CSATGLADSYEQYF; CDR3 DNA: TGCAGTGCTACGGGACTAGCGGACTCCTACGAGCAGTACTTC
V gene: TRBV11-1; D gene: -; clone size: -; J gene: TRBJ2-3; CDR3 protein: CASALPRGSGHGTDTQYF; CDR3 DNA: TGTGCCAGCGCTTTGCCCCGGGGAAGTGGACACGGCACAGATACGCAGTATTTT
V gene: TRBV6-2/TRBV6-3; D gene: -; clone size: many; J gene: TRBJ1-1; CDR3 protein: CASTTRGVPPEAFF; CDR3 DNA: TGTGCCAGCACCACCCGGGGAGTTCCCCCCGAAGCTTTCTTT
V gene: TRBV5-1; D gene: TRBD1; clone size: few; J gene: TRBJ2-6; CDR3 protein: CASRRTGWGANVLTF; CDR3 DNA: TGCGCCAGCAGAAGGACAGGCTGGGGGGCCAACGTCCTGACTTTC
V gene: TRBV6-1; D gene: TRBD2; clone size: few; J gene: TRBJ2-5; CDR3 protein: CASIVLGGSLETQYF; CDR3 DNA: TGTGCCAGCATAGTTTTAGGCGGGAGCTTGGAGACCCAGTACTTC
V gene: TRBV19; D gene: TRBD1; clone size: -; J gene: TRBJ1-6; CDR3 protein: CASSNGVPGTGNSPLHF; CDR3 DNA: TGTGCCAGTAGTAACGGTGTCCCGGGGACAGGGAATTCACCCCTCCACTTT
V gene: TRBV10-3; D gene: -; clone size: few; J gene: TRBJ2-2; CDR3 protein: CAISIANTGELFF; CDR3 DNA: TGTGCCATCTCCATAGCGAACACCGGGGAGCTGTTTTTT
V gene: TRBV20-1; D gene: -; clone size: -; J gene: TRBJ2-1; CDR3 protein: CSAGNRQANSYNEQFF; CDR3 DNA: TGCAGTGCTGGCAATAGACAGGCTAACTCCTACAATGAGCAGTTCTTC
V gene: TRBV12-3/TRBV12-4; D gene: -; clone size: few; J gene: TRBJ2-7; CDR3 protein: CASSGGVYEQYF; CDR3 DNA: TGTGCCAGCAGCGGAGGGGTATACGAGCAGTACTTC
V gene: TRBV29-1; D gene: TRBD1; clone size: few; J gene: TRBJ2-1; CDR3 protein: CSVRDRVSHNEQFF; CDR3 DNA: TGCAGCGTTAGGGACAGGGTTTCCCACAATGAGCAGTTCTTC
V gene: TRBV30; D gene: -; clone size: -; J gene: TRBJ1-1; CDR3 protein: CAWSWSAEAFF; CDR3 DNA: TGTGCCTGGAGTTGGTCTGCTGAAGCTTTCTTT
V gene: TRBV7-9; D gene: -; clone size: few; J gene: TRBJ2-3; CDR3 protein: CASRGSSDTQYF; CDR3 DNA: TGTGCCAGCAGGGGGTCCTCAGATACGCAGTATTTT
V gene: TRBV6-1; D gene: -; clone size: few; J gene: TRBJ1-2; CDR3 protein: CASRPGTTLSSNYGYTF; CDR3 DNA: TGTGCCAGCAGACCTGGGACAACTTTATCATCTAACTATGGCTACACCTTC
V gene: TRBV20-1; D gene: -; clone size: -; J gene: TRBJ1-3; CDR3 protein: CSARDSQGSSGNTIYF; CDR3 DNA: TGCAGTGCTAGAGATTCCCAGGGAAGCTCTGGAAACACCATATATTTT
V gene: TRBV5-1; D gene: TRBD1; clone size: few; J gene: TRBJ2-1; CDR3 protein: CASSQNPRQGYNEQFF; CDR3 DNA: TGCGCCAGCAGCCAAAACCCGCGACAGGGATACAATGAGCAGTTCTTC
V gene: TRBV2; D gene: TRBD2; clone size: few; J gene: TRBJ2-3; CDR3 protein: CASNSFLSGTSGTSTDTQYF; CDR3 DNA: TGTGCCAGCAATTCCTTTCTCTCGGGGACTAGCGGGACAAGCACAGATACGCAGTATTTT
V gene: TRBV7-9; D gene: -; clone size: -; J gene: TRBJ1-2; CDR3 protein: CASSLFEGPSGYTF; CDR3 DNA: TGTGCCAGCAGCTTATTTGAAGGTCCCTCGGGCTACACCTTC
V gene: TRBV6-2/TRBV6-3; D gene: TRBD1; clone size: many; J gene: TRBJ2-7; CDR3 protein: CASSYGTGLYEQYF; CDR3 DNA: TGTGCCAGCAGTTACGGGACAGGGCTCTACGAGCAGTACTTC
V gene: TRBV5-1; D gene: TRBD2; clone size: many; J gene: TRBJ2-1; CDR3 protein: CASSSGLAGFNEQFF; CDR3 DNA: TGCGCCAGCAGCTCCGGACTAGCGGGTTTCAATGAGCAGTTCTTC
V gene: TRBV12-3/TRBV12-4; D gene: -; clone size: -; J gene: TRBJ2-5; CDR3 protein: CASSSRRIQETQYF; CDR3 DNA: TGTGCCAGCAGTTCCCGGCGGATACAAGAGACCCAGTACTTC
V gene: TRBV7-9; D gene: TRBD2; clone size: few; J gene: TRBJ2-7; CDR3 protein: CASSLSTSGDYEQYF; CDR3 DNA: TGTGCCAGCAGCTTAAGCACTAGCGGGGACTACGAGCAGTACTTC
V gene: TRBV6-2/TRBV6-3; D gene: TRBD2; clone size: many; J gene: TRBJ2-4; CDR3 protein: CASSYNSGTKNIQYF; CDR3 DNA: TGTGCCAGCAGTTACAATAGCGGGACCAAAAACATTCAGTACTTC
V gene: TRBV11-2; D gene: -; clone size: -; J gene: TRBJ1-4; CDR3 protein: CASSLTRGNEKLFF; CDR3 DNA: TGTGCCAGCAGCTTAACGAGAGGGAATGAAAAACTGTTTTTT
V gene: TRBV6-1; D gene: TRBD1; clone size: few; J gene: TRBJ1-2; CDR3 protein: CASSLQGAYGYTF; CDR3 DNA: TGTGCCAGCAGCCTTCAGGGGGCGTATGGCTACACCTTC
V gene: TRBV30; D gene: -; clone size: few; J gene: TRBJ1-1; CDR3 protein: CAWSVARNTEAFF; CDR3 DNA: TGTGCCTGGAGTGTAGCTAGGAACACTGAAGCTTTCTTT
V gene: TRBV28; D gene: -; clone size: -; J gene: TRBJ2-3; CDR3 protein: CASSLELVRASTDTQYF; CDR3 DNA: TGTGCCAGCAGTTTGGAGCTTGTAAGGGCTAGCACAGATACGCAGTATTTT
V gene: TRBV3-1; D gene: -; clone size: many; J gene: TRBJ2-1; CDR3 protein: CASSQDRKIDRRYNEQFF; CDR3 DNA: TGTGCCAGCAGCCAAGATCGAAAGATTGACAGACGGTACAATGAGCAGTTCTTC
V gene: TRBV12-3/TRBV12-4; D gene: TRBD2; clone size: -; J gene: TRBJ2-1; CDR3 protein: CASSSIAGVSYNEQFF; CDR3 DNA: TGTGCCAGCAGTTCCATAGCGGGGGTTAGCTACAATGAGCAGTTCTTC
V gene: TRBV6-1; D gene: -; clone size: few; J gene: TRBJ1-1; CDR3 protein: CASSKGDGSFSEAFF; CDR3 DNA: TGTGCCAGCAGTAAAGGGGACGGATCATTCTCTGAAGCTTTCTTT
V gene: TRBV12-3/TRBV12-4; D gene: -; clone size: few; J gene: TRBJ2-3; CDR3 protein: CASSPRGARVDTQYF; CDR3 DNA: TGTGCCAGCAGCCCCAGGGGGGCCAGGGTGGATACGCAGTATTTT
V gene: TRBV29-1; D gene: TRBD2; clone size: few; J gene: TRBJ2-1; CDR3 protein: CSVGGTSAYNEQFF; CDR3 DNA: TGCAGCGTTGGCGGGACTAGTGCTTACAATGAGCAGTTCTTC
V gene: TRBV3-1; D gene: TRBD2; clone size: few; J gene: TRBJ2-2; CDR3 protein: CASSQESWGTPSGSPGELFF; CDR3 DNA: TGTGCCAGCAGCCAAGAGAGTTGGGGTACGCCTAGCGGGAGCCCCGGGGAGCTGTTTTTT
V gene: TRBV11-2; D gene: -; clone size: -; J gene: TRBJ1-2; CDR3 protein: CASSLGVSYGYTF; CDR3 DNA: TGTGCCAGCAGCTTAGGGGTTTCCTATGGCTACACCTTC
V gene: TRBV10-2; D gene: TRBD1; clone size: -; J gene: TRBJ2-4; CDR3 protein: CASSESPGGQNIQYF; CDR3 DNA: TGCGCCAGCAGTGAGTCTCCAGGGGGACAAAACATTCAGTACTTC
V gene: TRBV10-2; D gene: -; clone size: few; J gene: TRBJ1-5; CDR3 protein: CASSPGRRNQPQHF; CDR3 DNA: TGCGCCAGCAGTCCGGGACGCAGGAATCAGCCCCAGCATTTT
V gene: TRBV7-8; D gene: TRBD2; clone size: -; J gene: TRBJ2-3; CDR3 protein: CSSSSDPGTKIKQYF; CDR3 DNA: TGTTCCAGCAGCTCGGACCCCGGGACTAAGATAAAGCAGTATTTT